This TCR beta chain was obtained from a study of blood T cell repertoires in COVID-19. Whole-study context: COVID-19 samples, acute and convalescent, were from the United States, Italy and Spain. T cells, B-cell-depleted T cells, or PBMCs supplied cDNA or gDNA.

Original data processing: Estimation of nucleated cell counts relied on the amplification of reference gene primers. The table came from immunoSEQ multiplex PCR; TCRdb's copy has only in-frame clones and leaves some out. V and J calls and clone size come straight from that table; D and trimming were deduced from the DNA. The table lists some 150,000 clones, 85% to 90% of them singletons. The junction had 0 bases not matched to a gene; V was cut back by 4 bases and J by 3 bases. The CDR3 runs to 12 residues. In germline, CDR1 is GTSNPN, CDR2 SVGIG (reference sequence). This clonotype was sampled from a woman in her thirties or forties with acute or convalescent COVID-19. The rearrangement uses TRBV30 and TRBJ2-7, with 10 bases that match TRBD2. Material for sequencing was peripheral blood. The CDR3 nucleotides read TGTGCCTGGACTAGCGGGAGCTACGAGCAGTACTTC. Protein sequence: CAWTSGSYEQYF.